The 2 T cell receptor beta chains given below trace back to one sample, sequenced in a study of OX40 agonist ivuxolimab in advanced cancers. Measured with immunoSEQ multiplex PCR; TCRdb has only the in-frame clones, and not every one. The data contain tens of thousands of clones, roughly 87% of them singletons. The source material was CD4+ or CD8+ T cells sorted from blood, sampled in a trial of the OX40 agonist ivuxolimab. These receptor sequences come from an adult with an advanced solid tumor such as melanoma, head and neck, liver or kidney cancer.

The chain combines TRBV27 with TRBJ1-2; 7 positions agree with TRBD1. V trimming: 2 bases; J trimming: 8 bases; junction bases outside the gene matches: 11. The CDR3 totals 15 residues. Germline V lookup: CDR1 MNHEY, CDR2 SMNVEV (reference sequence). In DNA, the CDR3 is TGTGCCAGCAGTTTAGGAACAGGGGACCTGGGGGGCTACACCTTC. Translation: CASSLGTGDLGGYTF.

Note on this clone: The junction does not match germline at one end; this may be a read error. V gene TRBV7-7 combines with J gene TRBJ2-7; D is undetermined. CDR3 length equals 14 residues. The germline gives CDR1 SSHAT, CDR2 FNYEAQ (reference sequence). DNA for the CDR3: TGTGCTAGCAGCTTAGCTCCTGAGAGCTACGAGCAGTACTTC. It specifies CASSLAPESYEQYF. Full variable domain (missing parts from reference TRBV7-7 and TRBJ2-7): GAGVSQSPRYKVTKRGQDVTLRCDPISSHATLYWYQQALGQGPEFLTYFNYEAQPDKSGLPSDRFSAERPEGSISTLTIQRTEQRDSAMYRCASSLAPESYEQYFGPGTRLTVT.